This record looks at one T cell receptor beta chain sequence and its context. Method: immunoSEQ multiplex PCR; TCRdb's copy keeps in-frame clones and lacks some. The table has 100,000 to 150,000 clones, just over 90% seen once. This record comes from a study of control samples from healthy donors and cancer patients. The clonotype comes from a man aged 45-65 years with head and neck cancer. What was sequenced was PBMCs.

CDR3 DNA: TGTGCCAGCGGGAGTGGGGCCACTGAAGCTTTCTTT. This sequence encodes CASGSGATEAFF. V and J are TRBV28 and TRBJ1-1; tentative D call: TRBD1 (5 bases). Deletions cut 8 bases from V and 4 bases from J, with 11 bases between. The CDR3 runs 12 residues. Looked up from germline, CDR1 is MDHEN and CDR2 is SYDVKM.